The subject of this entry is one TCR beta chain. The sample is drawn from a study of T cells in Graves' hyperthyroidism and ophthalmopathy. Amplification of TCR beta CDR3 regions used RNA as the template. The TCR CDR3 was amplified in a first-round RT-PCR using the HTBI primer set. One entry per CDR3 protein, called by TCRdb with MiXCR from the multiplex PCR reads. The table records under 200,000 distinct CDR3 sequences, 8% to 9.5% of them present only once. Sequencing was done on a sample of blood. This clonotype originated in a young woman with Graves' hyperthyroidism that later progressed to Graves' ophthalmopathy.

CDR3 DNA sequence: TGTGCCAGCGCTAAGACAGGGGGTGACGGAAACACCATATATTTT. Amino acids: CASAKTGGDGNTIYF. V is TRBV5-5 and J is TRBJ1-3; 9 positions agree with TRBD1. V was clipped by 7 bases and J by 4 bases; unmatched bases: 9. The germline V gene has CDR1 SGHKS and CDR2 YYEKEE (reference sequence). CDR3 length: 15 amino acids.